This T cell receptor (beta chain) stems from a study of T-cell reconstitution after alpha-beta-depleted transplantation in children. It was with unique molecular identifiers that the TCRbeta library was prepared. TCRdb reanalysed the PCR reads using MiXCR and keeps one entry per CDR3 protein. This sample has around 480,000 distinct CDR3 sequences, with over 25% found just once. Germline CDR1 is SGHNT and CDR2 is YYREEE (reference sequence). The CDR3 runs to 16 residues. J gave up 2 bases and V 2 bases, and 8 bases lay outside the gene matches. The material was PBMCs from the stem cell graft donor, obtained from the stem cell graft. The clonotype originates from a human donor who donated a stem cell graft to a child with aplastic anemia. This chain uses TRBV5-4 with TRBJ2-7; 9 bases agree with TRBD2. The CDR3 is CASSFSEASGTYEQYF. CDR3 sequence (DNA): TGTGCCAGCAGCTTCTCTGAGGCTAGCGGGACCTACGAGCAGTACTTC.